This entry lists 19 T cell receptor beta chains sequenced from one sample in a study of T cell changes during pregnancy in multiple sclerosis (dated by TCRdb to the late 2010s). Library preparation employed the immunoSEQ multiplex PCR assay. Sourced from immuneACCESS, this table was stored by TCRdb with only in-frame sequences that have V and J called. A share of the clones is absent; for the studies checked, an unresolved V gene accounts for under half, and the remainder has no known explanation. The sample table lists more than 95,000 clones, about 91% of them with a count of one. Around 0.84% of the sample rests with the top ten. Sequencing used peripheral blood, obtained after pregnancy. The receptors were gathered from a female donor with multiple sclerosis, enrolled in a pregnancy study.

V and J are TRBV30 and TRBJ2-6; D ambiguous. V lost 0 bases, J lost 0 bases, and 6 bases lay in between. CDR1 is GTSNPN, CDR2 SVGIG, per germline (reference sequence). The CDR3 spans 15 residues. CDR3 coding DNA: TGTGCCTGGAGTGTAAGCCTCTCTGGGGCCAACGTCCTGACTTTC. It encodes CAWSVSLSGANVLTF.

The J gene is TRBJ2-2, the V gene TRBV6-1; the D gene is possibly TRBD1 (5 bases). Germline V gives CDR1 MNHNS, CDR2 SASEGT. CDR3 length: 14 amino acids. Trimming took off 3 bases at V and 3 bases at J, with 8 bases between the two ends. CDR3 nucleotide sequence: TGTGCCAGCAGTGAGCTGGGGCACACCGGGGAGCTGTTTTTT. Its protein product is CASSELGHTGELFF.

This clone was counted a single time. CDR3 region: CASSIRQGARSNQPQHF. The DNA for the CDR3 is TGTGCCAGCAGCATACGTCAGGGGGCGCGGAGCAATCAGCCCCAGCATTTT. This chain links TRBV28 with TRBJ1-5; 8 bases are a match to TRBD1. With V trimmed by 6 bases and J by 1 base, 11 bases remained unmatched. There are 17 residues in the CDR3. In germline, CDR1 is MDHEN, CDR2 SYDVKM.

This clone has a single count. The chain employs TRBV9 and TRBJ1-4, with TRBD1 matching 9 bases. Germline V gene data show CDR1 as SGDLS and CDR2 as YYNGEE. Unmatched junction bases numbered 3, after V lost 0 bases and J lost 6 bases. The CDR3 runs 15 residues. The CDR3 DNA sequence: TGTGCCAGCAGCGTAGCGACAGGGGGGGATGAAAAACTGTTTTTT. Its translation is CASSVATGGDEKLFF.

The chain recombines TRBV5-6 with TRBJ2-7, with 7 positions matching TRBD1. With V trimmed by 4 bases and J by 4 bases, 11 bases remained unmatched. CDR1 and CDR2 from the germline V gene are SGHDT and YYEEEE. There are 15 residues in the CDR3. CDR3 in amino acids: CASSPGLDRDYEQYF. The DNA of the CDR3 is TGTGCCAGCAGCCCGGGCCTAGACAGGGATTACGAGCAGTACTTC. Full variable domain (missing parts from reference TRBV5-6 and TRBJ2-7): DAGVTQSPTHLIKTRGQQVTLRCSPKSGHDTVSWYQQALGQGPQFIFQYYEEEERQRGNFPDRFSGHQFPNYSSELNVNALLLGDSALYLCASSPGLDRDYEQYFGPGTRLTVT.

CDR3 protein: CASILDRAVANYGYTF. For the CDR3, the DNA is TGTGCCAGCATCCTGGACAGGGCGGTTGCTAACTATGGCTACACCTTC. The chain recombines TRBV2 with TRBJ1-2; 8 bases agree with TRBD1. The germline V gene has CDR1 SNHLY and CDR2 FYNNEI. Germline trimming cut 7 bases from V and 0 bases from J; bases unmatched to any gene: 10. This CDR3 contains 16 residues.

The genes are TRBV27 and TRBJ2-3; D is unclear. V shed 6 bases and J shed 0 bases, with 4 bases lying between them. The CDR3 loop spans 12 amino acids. CDR1 and CDR2 from the germline V gene are MNHEY and SMNVEV (reference sequence). Written as DNA, the CDR3 is TGTGCCAGCAGATCAAGCACAGATACGCAGTATTTT. Translated: CASRSSTDTQYF.

The V call is TRBV10-1, the J call TRBJ2-1; tentative D call: TRBD2 (6 bases). This CDR3 has 17 amino acids. The ends were cut back, 5 bases at V and 5 bases at J, with 22 bases in the middle. Germline V lookup: CDR1 WNHNN, CDR2 SYGVQD (reference sequence). The CDR3 DNA reads as TGCGCCAGCAGTTCGCGGGACCACCTATATGTTGACAATGAGCAGTTCTTC. This translates into CASSSRDHLYVDNEQFF.

The count of this clone is one. The chain recombines TRBV9 with TRBJ2-1; 8 bases agree with TRBD2. Germline V lookup: CDR1 SGDLS, CDR2 YYNGEE. CDR3 length equals 15 residues. V shed 3 bases and J 0 bases; nucleotides not matched to a gene: 2. CDR3 nucleotides: TGTGCCAGCAGCGACAGCGGGAGCTCCTACAATGAGCAGTTCTTC. Protein: CASSDSGSSYNEQFF.

The genes are TRBV2 and TRBJ1-4; 11 bases match TRBD1. Trimming cost V 5 bases and J 6 bases; bases outside gene matches: 2. The CDR3 consists of 14 residues. CDR1 and CDR2 from the germline V gene are SNHLY and FYNNEI. The CDR3 DNA reads as TGTGCCAGCAGTCAGGACAGGGGGCATGAAAAACTGTTTTTT. Its translation is CASSQDRGHEKLFF.

The chain combines TRBV7-2 with TRBJ2-1; 7 bases map to TRBD2. CDR1 is SGHTA, CDR2 FQGNSA, per germline. CDR3 length: 13 amino acids. The V and J ends lost 1 base and 8 bases, in that order; junction bases with no gene match: 2. CDR3 residues: CASSLGGGDEQFF. CDR3 nucleotides: TGTGCCAGCAGCTTAGGTGGGGGGGATGAGCAGTTCTTC.

This clone appeared a single time. V is TRBV10-3 and J is TRBJ2-3, with 7 bases that match TRBD2. V lost 5 bases and J lost 4; bases outside the gene matches: 12. The CDR3 loop spans 16 amino acids. Germline lookup yields CDR1 ENHRY and CDR2 SYGVKD. The CDR3 reads CAISPGLAEAADTQYF. The CDR3 bases are TGTGCCATCAGTCCCGGCCTAGCGGAGGCGGCAGATACGCAGTATTTT.

The gene calls are TRBV6-6 and TRBJ2-5; D ambiguous. V lost 0 bases and J 5 bases, leaving 13 bases between the germline ends. Germline V gene sequence: CDR1 MNHNY, CDR2 SVGAGI (reference sequence). CDR3 length: 15 amino acids. CDR3 sequence reads: CASSYSEFTPETQYF. The CDR3 DNA follows: TGTGCCAGCAGTTACTCCGAGTTCACCCCGGAGACCCAGTACTTC.

This clone appeared a single time. The CDR3 spells CASSSSPRDRGRDGYTF. The DNA for the CDR3 is TGTGCCAGCAGCTCCTCGCCCCGGGACAGGGGGAGGGACGGCTACACCTTC. V gene TRBV11-2 combines with J gene TRBJ1-2; 11 bases map to TRBD1. Trimming at V came to 4 bases and at J to 8 bases, leaving 15 bases not matched to a gene. The CDR3 covers 17 residues. Germline V gene data show CDR1 as SGHAT and CDR2 as FQNNGV.

The rearrangement joins TRBV5-1 to TRBJ2-5, with D perhaps matching TRBD1 (5 bases). Germline CDR1 and CDR2: SGHRS and YFSETQ. The CDR3 covers 15 residues. V lost 4 bases to trimming and J lost 2 bases, with 15 bases between them. CDR3 sequence reads: CASSRVAGKQETQYF. CDR3 coding DNA: TGCGCCAGCAGCCGGGTAGCAGGGAAACAAGAGACCCAGTACTTC.

This chain joins TRBV28 and TRBJ2-7; tentatively, D is TRBD1 (6 bases). CDR3 size: 14 residues. Per germline, CDR1 MDHEN and CDR2 SYDVKM. Trimming left V 8 bases short and J 1 base short, with 15 bases between. The CDR3 sequence: CASHQATGSYEQYF. CDR3 bases: TGTGCCAGCCACCAAGCAACAGGGTCCTACGAGCAGTACTTC.

This chain uses TRBV7-8 with TRBJ1-1; weak D call: TRBD1 (6 bases). Germline lookup yields CDR1 SGHVS and CDR2 FQNEAQ. This CDR3 has 19 residues. V lost 1 base to trimming and J lost 2 bases, with 23 bases between them. DNA of the CDR3: TGTGCCAGCAGCTTAGTAGCAGGGGCCCAGCTGCGAACTAACACTGAAGCTTTCTTT. Its protein product is CASSLVAGAQLRTNTEAFF.

The V and J genes are TRBV5-4 and TRBJ1-2, with 8 bases fitting TRBD1. The V gene end was trimmed by 0 bases and the J gene end by 8 bases; junction bases not matched to a gene: 6. The CDR3 covers 14 residues. CDR1 is SGHNT and CDR2 is YYREEE in the germline V gene (reference sequence). CDR3 nucleotide sequence: TGTGCCAGCAGCTTGGCCTCAGGGGGCACGGGCTACACCTTC. It specifies CASSLASGGTGYTF. Drawing the rest from reference TRBV5-4 and TRBJ1-2, the complete variable domain is ETGVTQSPTHLIKTRGQQVTLRCSSQSGHNTVSWYQQALGQGPQFIFQYYREEENGRGNFPPRFSGLQFPNYSSELNVNALELDDSALYLCASSLASGGTGYTFGSGTRLTVV.

The chain is built from TRBV7-2 and TRBJ2-2, with 10 bases fitting TRBD2. Germline V gene data show CDR1 as SGHTA and CDR2 as FQGNSA. V lost 5 bases, J lost 4 bases, and 7 bases stayed unmatched. The CDR3 loop spans 16 amino acids. The CDR3 DNA sequence: TGTGCCAGCAGCCCCCCTAGCGGGAGTTTCACCGGGGAGCTGTTTTTT. This codes for CASSPPSGSFTGELFF.